The 6 T cell receptor beta chains reported below all come from one sample, sequenced in a study of vaccination and CD4 T cells after COVID-19. Antigens for these TCRs are unknown. Sequenced with the Oncomine TCR Beta short-read assay was DNA taken from cultured CD4+ T cells. Someone extracted genomic DNA from cultured CD4+ T cells. A single record per CDR3 protein comes from TCRdb applying MiXCR to the PCR reads. This table has about 9,400 distinct CDR3 sequences, approximately 34% appearing once. Indicated treatment: approximately 9-day PBMC culture with coronavirus spike peptide pools or control peptides (ViraFEST assay). Gathered ahead of the COVID-19 pandemic (2011-2018) were the CD4+ T cells of the unexposed donor. The sequenced sample consisted of CD4+ T cells from blood, cultured in vitro. The origin of the receptors is a human donor in good health.

This clonotype is large by share. The rearrangement links TRBV11-2 to TRBJ1-1; D not certain. Trimming took off 0 bases at V and 1 base at J, with 3 bases between the two ends. The germline V gene encodes CDR1 SGHAT and CDR2 FQNNGV. This CDR3 spans 13 amino acids. The CDR3 loop is CASSLDPNTEAFF. The DNA of the CDR3 is TGTGCCAGCAGCTTAGACCCGAACACTGAAGCTTTCTTT.

In its sample, this clonotype was seen a few times. The CDR3, as DNA: TGTGCCAGCAGTGACCAACTAGCGGAGTACGAGCAGTACTTC. The encoded protein is CASSDQLAEYEQYF. This sequence joins TRBV2 and TRBJ2-7, with TRBD2 matching over 8 bases. In germline, CDR1 is SNHLY, CDR2 FYNNEI. The CDR3 has 14 amino acids. Trimming took 3 bases from V and 4 from J; bases not matched to a gene: 5.

The chain uses TRBV12-3 or TRBV12-4 and TRBJ1-2; D is unresolved. V was clipped by 3 bases and J by 7 bases, with 9 bases between them. CDR3 size: 12 residues. DNA for the CDR3: TGTGCCAGCAGTTTGACCCTGGGTGGCTACACCTTC. Its protein product is CASSLTLGGYTF.

V usage is TRBV7-2 and J usage is TRBJ1-1; weak D call: TRBD1 (5 bases). From germline, CDR1 is SGHTA and CDR2 FQGNSA. The CDR3 covers 16 residues. V lost 4 bases and J 1 base, leaving 16 bases between the germline ends. This CDR3 reads CASSSPRGDGNTEAFF. CDR3 nucleotide sequence: TGTGCCAGCAGCTCACCCCGAGGGGATGGGAACACTGAAGCTTTCTTT.

The chain employs TRBV4-2 and TRBJ2-7, with 12 positions matching TRBD2. The trim removed 3 bases at V and 6 bases at J, leaving 12 bases unmatched. Germline CDR1 reads LGHNA; CDR2 reads YNFKEQ. The CDR3 is made up of 17 amino acids. CDR3 coding DNA: TGTGCCAGCAGCCATACCCGGACTAGCGGGAAGGGGGTCGAGCAGTACTTC. Residues: CASSHTRTSGKGVEQYF.

This clonotype was picked up a small number of times. The gene calls are TRBV7-2 and TRBJ2-6; no definite D call. Germline V gene lookup returns CDR1 SGHTA and CDR2 FQGNSA. The CDR3 totals 13 residues. The V and J ends lost 5 bases and 4 bases respectively, with 6 bases between them. The CDR3 DNA sequence: TGTGCCAGCAGCCCCACCGGGGCCAACGTCCTGACTTTC. The encoded protein is CASSPTGANVLTF.